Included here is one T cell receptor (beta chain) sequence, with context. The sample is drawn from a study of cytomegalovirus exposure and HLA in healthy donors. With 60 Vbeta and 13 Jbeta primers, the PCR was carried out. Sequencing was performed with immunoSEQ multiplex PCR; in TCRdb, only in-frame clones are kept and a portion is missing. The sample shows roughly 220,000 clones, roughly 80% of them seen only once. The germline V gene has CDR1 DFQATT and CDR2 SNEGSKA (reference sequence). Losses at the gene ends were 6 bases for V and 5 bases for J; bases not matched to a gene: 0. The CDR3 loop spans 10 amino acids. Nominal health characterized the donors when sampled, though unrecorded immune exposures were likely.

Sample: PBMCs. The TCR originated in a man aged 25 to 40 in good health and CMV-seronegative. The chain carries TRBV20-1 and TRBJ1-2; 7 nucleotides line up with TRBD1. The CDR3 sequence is CSARGYGYTF. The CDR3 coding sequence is TGCAGTGCCAGGGGGTATGGCTACACCTTC.